The 30 T cell receptor beta chains reported below all come from one sample, sequenced in a study of blood T cell repertoires in COVID-19. The protocol was immunoSEQ multiplex PCR, while the TCRdb copy is restricted to in-frame clones and leaves out a portion. The profile shows fewer than 55,000 clones, approximately 84% of them singletons. Sequencing was carried out using peripheral blood. These receptors were obtained from a man aged 45 to 65 with acute or convalescent COVID-19.

J is TRBJ1-1 and V is TRBV29-1, with D possibly matching TRBD1 (6 bases). The CDR3 consists of 13 residues. Germline V gives CDR1 SQVTM, CDR2 ANQGSEA. Deletions cut 0 bases from V and 7 bases from J, with 12 bases between. The CDR3 nucleotides read TGCAGCGTTGAAGATGCAGGGGTGGGTGAAGCTTTCTTT. Translating it yields CSVEDAGVGEAFF.

Only a few counts were recorded for this clone. V and J are TRBV6-1 and TRBJ2-7; no reliable D call. V lost 3 bases, J lost 2 bases, and 17 bases lay in between. The germline V gene encodes CDR1 MNHNS and CDR2 SASEGT. There are 16 residues in the CDR3. CDR3 in amino acids: CASSEVGQLDPYEQYF. Written as DNA, the CDR3 is TGTGCCAGCAGTGAGGTGGGCCAGCTGGATCCCTACGAGCAGTACTTC.

This clone was found a few times. The chain couples TRBV5-1 to TRBJ2-7, with D perhaps matching TRBD1 (6 bases). The CDR3 length is 15 residues. Germline CDR1 SGHRS, CDR2 YFSETQ. Trimming cost V 4 bases and J 0 bases, with 14 bases left between them. In DNA form, the CDR3 reads TGCGCCAGCAGCCCGGTAGGGGGTTTCTCCTACGAGCAGTACTTC. As protein: CASSPVGGFSYEQYF.

The chain carries TRBV6-4 and TRBJ2-2; 9 nucleotides align to TRBD2. Unmatched junction bases numbered 9, after V lost 5 bases and J lost 5 bases. Germline V gene data show CDR1 as MRHNA and CDR2 as SNTAGT. The CDR3 contains 16 residues. The CDR3 spells CASSPGTSRRTGELFF. In DNA, the CDR3 is TGTGCCAGCAGTCCCGGGACTAGCAGGAGGACCGGGGAGCTGTTTTTT.

The V call is TRBV7-8, the J call TRBJ2-5; the match to TRBD2 covers 10 bases. V dropped 6 bases and J dropped 5; count of bases not matched to a gene: 3. CDR3 size: 13 residues. CDR1 and CDR2 (germline): SGHVS, FQNEAQ. This CDR3 reads CASRLAGRETQYF. The CDR3 bases are TGTGCCAGCAGACTAGCGGGGAGGGAGACCCAGTACTTC. Together with reference TRBV7-8 and TRBJ2-5, the CDR3 gives the full variable domain: GAGVSQSPRYKVAKRGQDVALRCDPISGHVSLFWYQQALGQGPEFLTYFQNEAQLDKSGLPSDRFFAERPEGSVSTLKIQRTQQEDSAVYLCASRLAGRETQYFGPGTRLLVL.

V is TRBV4-1 and J is TRBJ1-2; possible D gene TRBD1, 5 bases. Germline CDR1 MGHRA, CDR2 YSYEKL. This CDR3 comprises 14 residues. Between the trimmed V and J ends, which lost 5 bases and 2 bases, there was a span of 12 bases. The CDR3 spells CASSSRGDNYGYTF. The CDR3 bases are TGCGCCAGCAGCTCCCGCGGGGACAACTATGGCTACACCTTC.

The table lists this clone with a count of one. This chain links TRBV2 with TRBJ1-3; unclear D gene. CDR3 length: 14 amino acids. Trimming took 7 bases from V and 0 from J, leaving 10 bases between them. CDR1 is SNHLY, CDR2 FYNNEI, per germline. CDR3 coding DNA: TGTGCCAGCAATGCCGGGAACTCTGGAAACACCATATATTTT. Its translation: CASNAGNSGNTIYF.

This clone was observed a few times. The chain joins TRBV9 to TRBJ2-7, with a tentative D call TRBD1 (6 bases). Germline V gives CDR1 SGDLS, CDR2 YYNGEE. Trimming took 4 bases from V and 5 from J, leaving 16 bases between them. The CDR3 covers 14 residues. CDR3 coding DNA: TGTGCCAGCAGCAGAACAGGGCACATCGACGAGCAGTACTTC. Its protein is CASSRTGHIDEQYF.

The chain links TRBV9 to TRBJ2-3; 10 bases align to TRBD2. Germline CDR1 reads SGDLS; CDR2 reads YYNGEE. Trimming at V came to 2 bases and at J to 6 bases, leaving 6 bases not matched to a gene. The CDR3 length is 15 residues. CDR3 in DNA: TGTGCCAGCAGCGTTAGAACTAGCGGGACGGATACGCAGTATTTT. Amino acids: CASSVRTSGTDTQYF.

The genes are TRBV5-1 and TRBJ2-7, with 9 bases matching TRBD1. The CDR3 has 16 amino acids. With 0 bases clipped from V and 0 bases from J, the junction kept 4 bases outside the gene matches. Germline loops: CDR1 SGHRS, CDR2 YFSETQ. CDR3 sequence reads: CASSLGDRASSYEQYF. The CDR3 DNA is TGCGCCAGCAGCTTGGGGGACAGGGCCAGCTCCTACGAGCAGTACTTC.

This clone has a single count. The chain uses TRBV5-4 and TRBJ2-7, with 7 bases aligning to TRBD1. Germline V gene lookup returns CDR1 SGHNT and CDR2 YYREEE (reference sequence). The CDR3 loop spans 15 amino acids. V lost 0 bases to trimming and J lost 2 bases; unmatched junction nucleotides: 5. CDR3 residues: CASSLDPGTAYEQYF. The DNA of the CDR3 is TGTGCCAGCAGCTTGGACCCAGGGACAGCCTACGAGCAGTACTTC.

This chain links TRBV19 with TRBJ2-7; 7 bases are shared with TRBD2. The V and J ends lost 5 bases and 6 bases, in that order; junction bases with no gene match: 7. The CDR3 totals 13 residues. CDR1 LNHDA and CDR2 SQIVND come from the germline V gene (reference sequence). The CDR3 sequence: CASSGTMVGEQYF. The DNA of the CDR3 is TGTGCCAGTAGTGGGACTATGGTTGGCGAGCAGTACTTC.

The rearrangement links TRBV2 to TRBJ1-5; a weak D match, TRBD1 (5 bases). Germline assignment: CDR1 SNHLY and CDR2 FYNNEI. V gave up 2 bases and J gave up 0 bases, with 11 bases separating them. This CDR3 has 16 amino acids. The CDR3 region is CASSENRFSSNQPQHF. In DNA form, the CDR3 reads TGTGCCAGCAGTGAAAACAGGTTTTCTAGCAATCAGCCCCAGCATTTT.

V usage is TRBV11-3 and J usage is TRBJ2-7, with TRBD1 matching 8 bases. The CDR3 contains 13 residues. Germline V gene data show CDR1 as SGHNT and CDR2 as YENEEA. The V segment lost 5 bases and the J segment 4 bases; nucleotides outside the gene matches: 4. The CDR3 is CASSIGQGYEQYF. The CDR3 DNA reads as TGTGCCAGCAGCATCGGACAGGGTTACGAGCAGTACTTC.

The chain employs TRBV7-9 and TRBJ2-4; D might be TRBD2 (6 bases). With 1 base removed from V and 7 bases from J, the gap between germline ends came to 11 bases. The CDR3 is made up of 14 amino acids. Germline V lookup: CDR1 SEHNR, CDR2 FQNEAQ (reference sequence). CDR3 residues: CASSLVGTPNIQYF. The CDR3 DNA is TGTGCCAGCAGCTTAGTTGGGACTCCGAACATTCAGTACTTC.

This chain links TRBV2 with TRBJ2-1, with 8 positions matching TRBD1. This CDR3 has 14 amino acids. The germline CDR1 and CDR2 sequences are SNHLY and FYNNEI. Losses at the gene ends were 6 bases for V and 8 bases for J; bases not matched to a gene: 9. CDR3 sequence (DNA): TGTGCCAGCAGCGGGACAGGTGAGGCGTATGAGCAGTTCTTC. This translates into CASSGTGEAYEQFF.

J is TRBJ2-2 and V is TRBV5-1, with 10 bases fitting TRBD2. V gave up 1 base and J gave up 6 bases; unmatched junction bases: 3. Germline V gives CDR1 SGHRS, CDR2 YFSETQ. The CDR3 runs to 15 residues. CDR3 nucleotides: TGCGCCAGCAGCTTGCGGACTAGCGGAGCCGGGGAGCTGTTTTTT. It yields the protein CASSLRTSGAGELFF.

The rearrangement uses TRBV19 and TRBJ1-1; maybe TRBD1 (5 bases). Trimming removed 4 bases at V and 0 bases at J, with 9 bases between. Germline V gives CDR1 LNHDA, CDR2 SQIVND (reference sequence). The length of the CDR3 is 14 residues. Here the CDR3 reads CASSSQGLNTEAFF. In DNA form, the CDR3 reads TGTGCCAGTAGTAGTCAGGGCCTGAACACTGAAGCTTTCTTT. The whole variable domain, filled in from reference TRBV19 and TRBJ1-1, reads DGGITQSPKYLFRKEGQNVTLSCEQNLNHDAMYWYRQDPGQGLRLIYYSQIVNDFQKGDIAEGYSVSREKKESFPLTVTSAQKNPTAFYLCASSSQGLNTEAFFGQGTRLTVV.

The CDR3 DNA reads as TGCGCCAGCAGCCAGGCCTGGTCGGATAATTCACCCCTCCACTTT. Translation: CASSQAWSDNSPLHF. The gene calls are TRBV5-1 and TRBJ1-6; D gene unclear. V gave up 4 bases and J gave up 5 bases, with 13 bases separating them. This CDR3 is 15 amino acids long. From germline, CDR1 is SGHRS and CDR2 YFSETQ.

The rearrangement uses TRBV19 and TRBJ2-1; D perhaps matches TRBD2 (5 bases). Trimming took off 4 bases at V and 5 bases at J, with 18 bases between the two ends. Per germline, CDR1 LNHDA and CDR2 SQIVND (reference sequence). CDR3 size: 16 residues. CDR3 residues: CASSKRTILINNEQFF. DNA of the CDR3: TGTGCCAGTAGTAAGCGGACGATCCTTATTAACAATGAGCAGTTCTTC.

The chain uses TRBV5-4 and TRBJ1-4; D unclear. There are 13 residues in the CDR3. Germline CDR1 and CDR2: SGHNT and YYREEE (reference sequence). The V gene lost 7 bases and the J gene lost 4 bases, with 11 bases spanning the gap. The CDR3 protein is CASSGGFNEKLFF. The CDR3 nucleotides read TGTGCCAGCTCGGGAGGGTTTAATGAAAAACTGTTTTTT.

This chain joins TRBV3-1 (or the pseudogene TRBV3-2) and TRBJ2-2, with a weak D call TRBD1 (5 bases). Per the germline V gene, CDR1 is LGHDT and CDR2 is YNNKEL (reference sequence). CDR3 length: 15 residues. V lost 6 bases to trimming and J lost 4 bases, with 15 bases between them. The CDR3 here is CASRYQGRSTGELFF. CDR3 in DNA: TGTGCCAGCAGGTATCAGGGAAGGTCCACCGGGGAGCTGTTTTTT.

CDR3: CASSSGTIRGYTF. The DNA for the CDR3 is TGTGCCAGCAGCTCCGGGACAATTAGGGGCTACACCTTC. The rearrangement uses TRBV12-3 or TRBV12-4 and TRBJ1-2, with a tentative D call TRBD1 (6 bases). The CDR3 has 13 residues. V lost 6 bases and J 8 bases, leaving 16 bases between the germline ends.

V gene TRBV13 combines with J gene TRBJ2-6; 7 bases are a match to TRBD1. CDR1 is PRHDT and CDR2 is FYEKMQ in the germline V gene (reference sequence). CDR3 length equals 16 residues. J gave up 4 bases and V 4 bases, and 7 bases lay outside the gene matches. CDR3: CASSSSTGTGANVLTF. The CDR3 coding sequence is TGTGCCAGCAGCTCCTCGACAGGGACCGGGGCCAACGTCCTGACTTTC.

The V gene is TRBV11-3, the J gene TRBJ2-2, with 7 positions matching TRBD2. This CDR3 contains 16 residues. V dropped 6 bases and J dropped 2; count of bases not matched to a gene: 9. The germline gives CDR1 SGHNT, CDR2 YENEEA. Written as DNA, the CDR3 is TGTGCCAGCAGGGACGGGGAGGGAGACAACACCGGGGAGCTGTTTTTT. This translates into CASRDGEGDNTGELFF.

The chain carries TRBV3-1 (or the pseudogene TRBV3-2) and TRBJ1-5, with D perhaps matching TRBD1 (6 bases). This CDR3 comprises 20 residues. V was clipped by 5 bases and J by 2 bases, with 28 bases between them. Germline-derived CDR1 and CDR2 are LGHDT and YNNKEL (reference sequence). The CDR3 DNA is TGTGCCAGCAGCGACACTGGACAGTTAAGTCTTGGGCAGGGCAATCAGCCCCAGCATTTT. It codes for CASSDTGQLSLGQGNQPQHF.

The chain combines TRBV5-1 with TRBJ2-5, with D possibly being TRBD2 (6 bases). Germline V gene data show CDR1 as SGHRS and CDR2 as YFSETQ. The CDR3 spans 15 residues. Deletions cut 10 bases from V and 0 bases from J, with 19 bases between. CDR3 sequence reads: CAGSISGLYQETQYF. In DNA, the CDR3 is TGCGCCGGATCGATTAGCGGATTGTACCAAGAGACCCAGTACTTC.

The rearrangement links TRBV3-1 (or the pseudogene TRBV3-2) to TRBJ2-7; unclear D gene. CDR1 is LGHDT, CDR2 YNNKEL, per germline (reference sequence). V lost 1 base and J lost 0, with 16 bases in between. The CDR3 runs 17 residues. In DNA form, the CDR3 reads TGTGCCAGCAGCCAAGGTTTCGGGTCGCACAACTCCTACGAGCAGTACTTC. Translation: CASSQGFGSHNSYEQYF.

J is TRBJ2-7 and V is TRBV12-5; 10 nucleotides agree with TRBD2. Germline loops: CDR1 LGHNT, CDR2 FRNRAP. This CDR3 is built from 19 residues. V trimming: 5 bases; J trimming: 2 bases; junction bases outside the gene matches: 18. In DNA, the CDR3 is TGTGCTAGTGGTACTCGAGCGGGAGGGCCAATCCACCGAGCCTACGAGCAGTACTTC. Amino acids: CASGTRAGGPIHRAYEQYF. Supplemented by reference TRBV12-5 and TRBJ2-7, the full variable domain reads DARVTQTPRHKVTEMGQEVTMRCQPILGHNTVFWYRQTMMQGLELLAYFRNRAPLDDSGMPKDRFSAEMPDATLATLKIQPSEPRDSAVYFCASGTRAGGPIHRAYEQYFGPGTRLTVT.

This clone appeared a few times. This chain connects TRBV20-1 to TRBJ2-7; perhaps TRBD2 as D (7 bases). The V and J ends lost 3 bases and 3 bases respectively, with 18 bases between them. Germline V lookup: CDR1 DFQATT, CDR2 SNEGSKA (reference sequence). CDR3 length equals 15 residues. The CDR3 reads CSASRAGGHLYEQYF. The CDR3 coding sequence is TGCAGTGCTAGTCGGGCCGGGGGGCACCTCTACGAGCAGTACTTC.